These 5 T cell receptor beta chains originate from one sample sequenced in a study of blood T cells in healthy people across ages. Combining a sample-barcoded 5' primer with a J-beta primer mix, a second PCR ran for roughly 7 to 12 cycles. Each CDR3 protein is one row after TCRdb ran MiXCR on the 5' RACE reads. The sample has 710,000 or so distinct CDR3 sequences, approximately 30% seen once. Sequences were obtained from blood. The receptor source for this set is a woman of 80 years or more in good health.

The V and J genes are TRBV11-2 and TRBJ2-7, with D uncertain. Trimming removed 2 bases at V and 2 bases at J, with 7 bases between. The germline V gene has CDR1 SGHAT and CDR2 FQNNGV. This CDR3 is built from 13 residues. CDR3 nucleotide sequence: TGTGCCAGCAGCTTATTCTGGGCCTACGAGCAGTACTTC. As protein: CASSLFWAYEQYF.

This clonotype was observed at least ten times. The chain carries TRBV3-1 and TRBJ2-5, with a tentative D call TRBD1 (6 bases). The germline gives CDR1 LGHDT, CDR2 YNNKEL (reference sequence). The CDR3 totals 15 residues. The V end was cut by 8 bases, the J end by 5 bases, with 21 bases between. CDR3 residues: CASLLFSGGVETQYF. In nucleotides, the CDR3 is TGTGCCAGCTTACTTTTTTCTGGGGGCGTGGAGACCCAGTACTTC.

This clonotype was seen a few times. V and J are TRBV11-2 and TRBJ1-1; maybe TRBD1 (6 bases). The germline V and J ends were trimmed by 5 bases and 6 bases, with 10 bases remaining between them. Germline CDR1 and CDR2: SGHAT and FQNNGV. The CDR3 totals 12 residues. CDR3 sequence reads: CASSHRESEAFF. For the CDR3, the DNA is TGTGCCAGCAGCCACAGGGAGTCTGAAGCTTTCTTT.

The chain is built from TRBV7-9 and TRBJ2-2; possible D gene TRBD2, 5 bases. The germline gives CDR1 SEHNR, CDR2 FQNEAQ (reference sequence). CDR3 length: 17 residues. The V gene lost 0 bases and the J gene lost 4 bases, with 15 bases spanning the gap. The CDR3 DNA follows: TGTGCCAGCAGCTTAGCCCCGGGAACGAGTATCACCGGGGAGCTGTTTTTT. Translation: CASSLAPGTSITGELFF. The complete variable domain, with remaining parts taken from reference TRBV7-9 and TRBJ2-2, reads DTGVSQNPRHKITKRGQNVTFRCDPISEHNRLYWYRQTLGQGPEFLTYFQNEAQLEKSRLLSDRFSAERPKGSFSTLEIQRTEQGDSAMYLCASSLAPGTSITGELFFGEGSRLTVL.

This clonotype was seen a few times. The chain is built from TRBV14 and TRBJ2-5; D might be TRBD1 (6 bases). The J call may be incorrect, as the DNA end agrees better with TRBJ2-7. Germline V gene data show CDR1 as SGHDN and CDR2 as FVKESK. The CDR3 spans 13 residues. This CDR3 is CASSQERGSEQYF. CDR3 sequence (DNA): TGTGCCAGCAGCCAGGAGAGGGGGAGCGAGCAGTACTTC.